This T cell receptor beta chain is from a study of PD-1 blockade in classical Hodgkin lymphoma. Looking at the study overall: Intravenous nivolumab at 3 mg/kg was given to patients every 2 weeks.

Using immunoSEQ multiplex PCR, the repertoire was profiled, and TCRdb retains in-frame clones only, with some absent. This table holds 20,000 to 25,000 clones, 60% to 80% found once. The CDR3 is 17 residues long. The J segment lost 7 bases and the V segment lost 3 bases, leaving 17 bases of the junction unmatched. Germline assignment: CDR1 MNHNS and CDR2 SASEGT. Documented time point: cycle 4 day 1 (C4D1), after six to seven weeks of nivolumab. With no exception, relapse followed autologous stem cell transplantation in all patients, and brentuximab vedotin exposure varied. The rearrangement links TRBV6-1 to TRBJ2-7; 8 nucleotides line up with TRBD1. The clonotype originates from a human donor with classical Hodgkin lymphoma. The sequences come from peripheral blood mononuclear cells (PBMCs), collected before the fourth cycle of nivolumab. CDR3 amino acids: CASSEVPRTGTAREQYF. As DNA, the CDR3 is TGTGCCAGCAGTGAGGTACCCCGGACAGGGACAGCCAGGGAGCAGTACTTC.